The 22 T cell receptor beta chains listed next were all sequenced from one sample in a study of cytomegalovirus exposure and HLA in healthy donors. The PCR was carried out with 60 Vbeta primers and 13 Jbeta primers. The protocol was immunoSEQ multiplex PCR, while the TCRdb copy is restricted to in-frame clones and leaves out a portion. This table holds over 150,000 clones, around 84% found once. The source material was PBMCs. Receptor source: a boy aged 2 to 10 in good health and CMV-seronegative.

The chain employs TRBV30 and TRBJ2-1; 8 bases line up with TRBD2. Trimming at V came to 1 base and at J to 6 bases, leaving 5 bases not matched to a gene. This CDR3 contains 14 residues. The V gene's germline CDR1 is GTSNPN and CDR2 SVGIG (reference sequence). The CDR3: CAWSAGLGLNEQFF. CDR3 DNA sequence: TGTGCCTGGAGTGCGGGACTAGGCCTCAATGAGCAGTTCTTC.

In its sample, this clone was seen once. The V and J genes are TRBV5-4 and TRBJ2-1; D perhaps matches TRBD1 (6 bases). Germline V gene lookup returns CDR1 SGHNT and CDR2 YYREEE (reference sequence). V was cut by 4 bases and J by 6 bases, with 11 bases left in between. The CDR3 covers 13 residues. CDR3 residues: CASSGTGFNEQFF. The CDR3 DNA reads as TGTGCCAGCAGCGGTACAGGGTTCAATGAGCAGTTCTTC.

The CDR3 loop reads CASSALAGGSYEQYF. The DNA for the CDR3 is TGTGCCAGCAGTGCGCTAGCGGGAGGGTCCTACGAGCAGTACTTC. V usage is TRBV6-5 and J usage is TRBJ2-7, with TRBD2 identical over 12 bases. The germline V gene encodes CDR1 MNHEY and CDR2 SVGAGI. CDR3 size: 15 residues. V trimming: 5 bases; J trimming: 1 base; junction bases outside the gene matches: 3.

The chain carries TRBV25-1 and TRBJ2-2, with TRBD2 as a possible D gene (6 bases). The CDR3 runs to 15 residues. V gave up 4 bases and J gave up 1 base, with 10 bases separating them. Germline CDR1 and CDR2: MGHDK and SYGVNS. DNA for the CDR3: TGTGCCAGCAGTGGGAGTAGCGGGAACACCGGGGAGCTGTTTTTT. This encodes CASSGSSGNTGELFF.

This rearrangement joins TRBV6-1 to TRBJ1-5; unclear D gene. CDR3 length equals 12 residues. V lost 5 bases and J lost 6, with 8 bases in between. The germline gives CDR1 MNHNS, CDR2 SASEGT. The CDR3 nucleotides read TGTGCCAGCAGTCAGCCGGGTCAGCCCCAGCATTTT. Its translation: CASSQPGQPQHF.

In DNA, the CDR3 is TGTGCCAGCAGCCCACCTACAGGGGGCAATAGTGAAGCTTTCTTT. Amino acids: CASSPPTGGNSEAFF. The V call is TRBV5-4, the J call TRBJ1-1; 9 positions match TRBD1. CDR3 length: 15 residues. Per germline, CDR1 SGHNT and CDR2 YYREEE (reference sequence). V shed 4 bases and J 7 bases; nucleotides not matched to a gene: 11.

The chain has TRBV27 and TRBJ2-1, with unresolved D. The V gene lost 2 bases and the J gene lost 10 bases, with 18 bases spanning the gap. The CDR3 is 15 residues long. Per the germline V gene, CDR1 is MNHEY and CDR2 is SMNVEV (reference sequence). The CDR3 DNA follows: TGTGCCAGCAGTTTAGGGCCCTCCCCCTCTTTCGAGCAGTTCTTC. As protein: CASSLGPSPSFEQFF.

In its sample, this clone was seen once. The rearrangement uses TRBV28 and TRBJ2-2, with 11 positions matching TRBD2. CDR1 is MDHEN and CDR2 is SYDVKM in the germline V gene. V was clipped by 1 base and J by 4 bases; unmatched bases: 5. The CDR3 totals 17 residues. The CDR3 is CASSLSGTSGGTGELFF. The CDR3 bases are TGTGCCAGCAGTTTATCCGGGACTAGCGGCGGCACCGGGGAGCTGTTTTTT.

The CDR3 DNA reads TGTGCCAGCAGCCTGGACAGCTCCTACGAGCAGTACTTC. Translating it yields CASSLDSSYEQYF. This rearrangement joins TRBV9 to TRBJ2-7, with D maybe TRBD1 (6 bases). The V end lost 4 bases, the J end lost 0 bases, and 8 bases lay between the germline ends. There are 13 residues in the CDR3. Per germline, CDR1 SGDLS and CDR2 YYNGEE.

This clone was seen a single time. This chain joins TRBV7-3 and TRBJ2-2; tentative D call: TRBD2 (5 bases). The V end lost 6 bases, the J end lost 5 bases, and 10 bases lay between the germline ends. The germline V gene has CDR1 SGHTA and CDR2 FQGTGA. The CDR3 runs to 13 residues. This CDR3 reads CASRKTGTGELFF. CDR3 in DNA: TGTGCCAGCAGGAAGACGGGAACCGGGGAGCTGTTTTTT. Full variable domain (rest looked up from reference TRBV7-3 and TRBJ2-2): GAGVSQTPSNKVTEKGKYVELRCDPISGHTALYWYRQSLGQGPEFLIYFQGTGAADDSGLPNDRFFAVRPEGSVSTLKIQRTERGDSAVYLCASRKTGTGELFFGEGSRLTVL.

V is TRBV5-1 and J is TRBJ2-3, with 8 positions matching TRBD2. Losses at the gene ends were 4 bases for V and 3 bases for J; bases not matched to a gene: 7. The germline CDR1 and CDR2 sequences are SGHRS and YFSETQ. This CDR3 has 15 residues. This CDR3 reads CASSGPGLGTDTQYF. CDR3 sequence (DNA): TGCGCCAGCAGCGGACCGGGACTAGGAACAGATACGCAGTATTTT.

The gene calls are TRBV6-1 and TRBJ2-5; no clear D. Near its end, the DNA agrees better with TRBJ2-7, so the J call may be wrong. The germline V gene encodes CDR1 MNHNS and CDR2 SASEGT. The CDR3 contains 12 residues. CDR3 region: CASSEGTYEQYF. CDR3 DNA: TGTGCCAGCAGTGAAGGAACCTACGAGCAGTACTTC.

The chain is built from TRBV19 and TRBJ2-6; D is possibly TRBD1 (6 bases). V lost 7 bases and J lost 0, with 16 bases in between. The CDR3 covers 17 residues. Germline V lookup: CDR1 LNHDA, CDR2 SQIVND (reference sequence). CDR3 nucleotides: TGTGCCAGTAAACAGGGTAATGTCCTCTCTGGGGCCAACGTCCTGACTTTC. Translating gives CASKQGNVLSGANVLTF.

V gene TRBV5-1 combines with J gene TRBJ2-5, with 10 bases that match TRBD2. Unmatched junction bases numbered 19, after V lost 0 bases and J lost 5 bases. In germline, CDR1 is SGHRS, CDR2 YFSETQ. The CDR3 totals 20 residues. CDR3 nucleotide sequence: TGCGCCAGCAGCTTGGGGCCTAGCGGGGGACCTACCACCACCTTGGAGACCCAGTACTTC. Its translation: CASSLGPSGGPTTTLETQYF.

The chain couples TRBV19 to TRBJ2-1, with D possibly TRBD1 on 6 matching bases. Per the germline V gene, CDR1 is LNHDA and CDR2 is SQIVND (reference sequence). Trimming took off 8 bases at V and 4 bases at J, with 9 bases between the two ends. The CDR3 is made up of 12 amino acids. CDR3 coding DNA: TGTGCCAGTGGAACAGGGTACAATGAGCAGTTCTTC. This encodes CASGTGYNEQFF.

DNA for the CDR3: TGCGCCAGCAGCTTGGTGGCAGCGACCGGCGATGAGCAGTTCTTC. Translated, it gives CASSLVAATGDEQFF. This sequence joins TRBV5-1 and TRBJ2-1; the D is unclear. The CDR3 length is 15 residues. The V end was cut by 0 bases, the J end by 8 bases, with 15 bases between. Germline lookup yields CDR1 SGHRS and CDR2 YFSETQ.

The CDR3 region is CASSIQGFAEAFF. Here the CDR3 DNA reads TGTGCCAGCAGTATACAGGGGTTCGCTGAAGCTTTCTTT. The rearrangement uses TRBV6-5 and TRBJ1-1; 7 bases align to TRBD1. Germline trimming cut 5 bases from V and 6 bases from J; bases unmatched to any gene: 6. The CDR3 consists of 13 residues. Germline CDR1 is MNHEY and CDR2 is SVGAGI.

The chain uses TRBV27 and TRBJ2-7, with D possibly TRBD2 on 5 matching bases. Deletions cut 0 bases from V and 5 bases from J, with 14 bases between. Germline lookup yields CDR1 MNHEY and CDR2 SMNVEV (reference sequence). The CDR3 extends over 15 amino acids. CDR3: CASSLSYGVRNEQYF. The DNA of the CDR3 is TGTGCCAGCAGTTTATCTTACGGGGTTAGAAACGAGCAGTACTTC.

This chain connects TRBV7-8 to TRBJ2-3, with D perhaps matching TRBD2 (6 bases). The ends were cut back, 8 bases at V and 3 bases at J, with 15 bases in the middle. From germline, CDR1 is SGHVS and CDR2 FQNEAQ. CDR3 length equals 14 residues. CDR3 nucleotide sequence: TGTGCCAGCCACGCCGCCCGGGGGACAGATACGCAGTATTTT. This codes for CASHAARGTDTQYF.

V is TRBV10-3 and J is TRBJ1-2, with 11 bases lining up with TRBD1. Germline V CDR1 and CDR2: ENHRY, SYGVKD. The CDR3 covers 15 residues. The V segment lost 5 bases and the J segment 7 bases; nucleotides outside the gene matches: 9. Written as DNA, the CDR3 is TGTGCCATCAGTCCCGGGACAGGGGGGGGATCTGGCTACACCTTC. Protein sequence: CAISPGTGGGSGYTF.

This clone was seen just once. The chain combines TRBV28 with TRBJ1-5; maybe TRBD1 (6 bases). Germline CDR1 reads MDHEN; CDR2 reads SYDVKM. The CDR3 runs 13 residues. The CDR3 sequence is CAHRGGLNQPQHF. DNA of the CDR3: TGTGCTCATCGAGGGGGTCTCAATCAGCCCCAGCATTTT.

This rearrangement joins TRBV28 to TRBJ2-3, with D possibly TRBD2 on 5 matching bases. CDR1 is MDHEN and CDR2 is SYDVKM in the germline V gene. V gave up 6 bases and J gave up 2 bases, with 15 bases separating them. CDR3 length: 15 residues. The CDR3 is CASSSTGIHTDTQYF. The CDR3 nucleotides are TGTGCCAGCAGCTCAACGGGGATCCACACAGATACGCAGTATTTT. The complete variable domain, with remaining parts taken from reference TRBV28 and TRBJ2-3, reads DVKVTQSSRYLVKRTGEKVFLECVQDMDHENMFWYRQDPGLGLRLIYFSYDVKMKEKGDIPEGYSVSREKKERFSLILESASTNQTSMYLCASSSTGIHTDTQYFGPGTRLTVL.